This entry is about one T cell receptor (beta chain). Its antigen is not identified. Germline CDR1 SQVTM, CDR2 ANQGSEA. The CDR3 runs to 14 residues. With 7 bases clipped from V and 7 bases from J, the junction kept 12 bases outside the gene matches. This sample is drawn from a study of CD4+ T cells in melanoma. Whole-study findings and limits: Neoantigen-specific CD4+ T cells in melanoma reportedly had diverse differentiation states. A reported correlation linked neoantigen-specific CD4+ T cells to CD8+, macrophage and B cell function.

The table came from immunoSEQ multiplex PCR; TCRdb's copy has only in-frame clones and leaves some out. The table includes 17,000 or so clones, 83% detected once. The sequence derives from a human donor with melanoma. Sequencing was performed on cells from a culture (not recorded whether cultured in vitro). V and J are TRBV29-1 and TRBJ2-4; 8 nucleotides line up with TRBD1. In DNA, the CDR3 is TGCAGCGGAATACAGGGGGTAGAGGGGAACATTCAGTACTTC. Translation: CSGIQGVEGNIQYF.